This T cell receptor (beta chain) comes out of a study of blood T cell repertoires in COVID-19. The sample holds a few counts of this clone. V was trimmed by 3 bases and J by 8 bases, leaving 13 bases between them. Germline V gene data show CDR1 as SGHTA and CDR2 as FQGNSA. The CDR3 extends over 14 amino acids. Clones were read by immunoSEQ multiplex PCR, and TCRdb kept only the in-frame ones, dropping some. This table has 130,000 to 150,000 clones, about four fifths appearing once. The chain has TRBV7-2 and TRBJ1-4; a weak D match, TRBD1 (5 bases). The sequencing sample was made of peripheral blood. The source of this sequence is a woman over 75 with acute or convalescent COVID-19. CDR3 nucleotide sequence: TGTGCCAGCAGCTTTGACCTCGGACACGAAAAACTGTTTTTT. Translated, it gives CASSFDLGHEKLFF.